Shown below are 2 T cell receptor beta chains from a single sample sequenced in a study of Ad26.COV2.S vaccination and SARS-CoV-2 variants. The treatment denotes: about 20 received Ad26.COV2.S at low or high dose, single or two shots; 5 received placebo; per-sample allocation not given. Day 63 after the first injection of vaccine or placebo was the sampling time. Repertoires were generated with immunoSEQ multiplex PCR, while TCRdb's copy carries only in-frame clones and drops some. The sample records 430,000 or so clones, 75% to 90% being singletons. This sample comprised peripheral blood, obtained in a trial of Ad26.COV2.S vaccine versus placebo. All receptors derive from a person aged 18-65 years who received the Ad26.COV2.S COVID-19 vaccine or a placebo.

The chain joins TRBV5-1 to TRBJ2-7; D is perhaps TRBD1 or TRBD2 (5 bases each). The CDR3 spans 16 residues. The germline gives CDR1 SGHRS, CDR2 YFSETQ. V lost 5 bases to trimming and J lost 0 bases, with 18 bases between them. CDR3 residues: CASSTEWGSYSYEQYF. DNA for the CDR3: TGCGCCAGCAGTACCGAATGGGGGTCCTACTCCTACGAGCAGTACTTC.

J is TRBJ2-3 and V is TRBV30, with TRBD2 as a possible D gene (5 bases). CDR1 and CDR2 (germline): GTSNPN, SVGIG (reference sequence). V lost 0 bases and J lost 4, with 11 bases in between. The CDR3 sequence is 14 residues long. The CDR3 DNA is TGTGCCTGGAGTGTTCTCTGGGAGCCAGATACGCAGTATTTT. Translated, it gives CAWSVLWEPDTQYF.